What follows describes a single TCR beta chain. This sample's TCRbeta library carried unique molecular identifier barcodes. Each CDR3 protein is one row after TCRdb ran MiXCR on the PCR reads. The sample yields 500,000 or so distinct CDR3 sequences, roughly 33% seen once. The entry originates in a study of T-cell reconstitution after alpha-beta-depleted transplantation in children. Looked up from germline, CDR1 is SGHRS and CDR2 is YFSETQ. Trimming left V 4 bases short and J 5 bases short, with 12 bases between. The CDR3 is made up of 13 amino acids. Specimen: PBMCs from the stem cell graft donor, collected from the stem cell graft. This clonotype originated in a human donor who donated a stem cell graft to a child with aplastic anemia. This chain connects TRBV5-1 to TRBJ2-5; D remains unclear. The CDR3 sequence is CASSQITVETQYF. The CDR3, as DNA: TGCGCCAGCAGCCAGATTACAGTGGAGACCCAGTACTTC.